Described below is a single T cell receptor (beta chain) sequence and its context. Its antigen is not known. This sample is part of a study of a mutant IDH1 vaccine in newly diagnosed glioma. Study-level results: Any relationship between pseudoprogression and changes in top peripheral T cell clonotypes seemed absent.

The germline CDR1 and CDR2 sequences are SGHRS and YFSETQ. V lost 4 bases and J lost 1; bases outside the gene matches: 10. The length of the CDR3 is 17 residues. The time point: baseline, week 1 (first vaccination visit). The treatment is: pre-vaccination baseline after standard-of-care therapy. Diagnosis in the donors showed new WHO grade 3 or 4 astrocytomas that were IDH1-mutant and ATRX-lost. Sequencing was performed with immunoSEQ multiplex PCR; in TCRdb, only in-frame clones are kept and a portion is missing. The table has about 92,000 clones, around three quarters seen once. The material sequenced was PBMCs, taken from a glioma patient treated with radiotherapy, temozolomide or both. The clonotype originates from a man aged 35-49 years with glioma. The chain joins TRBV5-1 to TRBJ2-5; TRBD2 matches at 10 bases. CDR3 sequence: CASSLGVSSGSQETQYF. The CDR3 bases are TGCGCCAGCAGCCTGGGGGTGTCTAGCGGGAGCCAAGAGACCCAGTACTTC.